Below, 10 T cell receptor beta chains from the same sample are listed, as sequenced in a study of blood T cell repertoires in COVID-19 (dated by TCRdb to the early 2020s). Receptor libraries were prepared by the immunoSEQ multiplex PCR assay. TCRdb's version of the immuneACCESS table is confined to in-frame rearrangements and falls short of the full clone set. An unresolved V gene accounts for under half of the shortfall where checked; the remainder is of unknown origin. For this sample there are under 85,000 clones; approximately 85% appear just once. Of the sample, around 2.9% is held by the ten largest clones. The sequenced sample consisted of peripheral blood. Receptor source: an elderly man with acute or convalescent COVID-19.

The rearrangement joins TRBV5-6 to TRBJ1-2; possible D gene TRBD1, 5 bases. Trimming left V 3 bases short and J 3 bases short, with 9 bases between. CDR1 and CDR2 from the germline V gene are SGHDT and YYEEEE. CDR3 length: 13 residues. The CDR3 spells CASSSQAHYGYTF. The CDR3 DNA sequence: TGTGCCAGCAGCTCACAGGCCCACTATGGCTACACCTTC.

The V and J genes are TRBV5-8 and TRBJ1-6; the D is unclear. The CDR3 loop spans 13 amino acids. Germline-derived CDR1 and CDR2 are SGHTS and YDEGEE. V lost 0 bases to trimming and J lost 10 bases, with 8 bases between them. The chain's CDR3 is CASSLDRNSPLHF. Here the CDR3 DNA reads TGTGCCAGCAGCTTGGACAGAAACTCACCCCTCCACTTT.

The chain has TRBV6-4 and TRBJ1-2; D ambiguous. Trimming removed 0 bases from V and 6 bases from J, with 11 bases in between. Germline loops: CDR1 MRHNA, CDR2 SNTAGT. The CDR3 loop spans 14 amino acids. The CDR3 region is CASSDSGRFDGYTF. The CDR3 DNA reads TGTGCCAGCAGTGACTCGGGCAGATTCGATGGCTACACCTTC.

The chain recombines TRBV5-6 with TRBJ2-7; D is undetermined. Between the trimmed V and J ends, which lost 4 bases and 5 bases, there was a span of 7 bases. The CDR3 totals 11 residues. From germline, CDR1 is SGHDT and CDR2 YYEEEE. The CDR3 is CASSLTHEQYF. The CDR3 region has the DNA TGTGCCAGCAGCCTAACCCACGAGCAGTACTTC.

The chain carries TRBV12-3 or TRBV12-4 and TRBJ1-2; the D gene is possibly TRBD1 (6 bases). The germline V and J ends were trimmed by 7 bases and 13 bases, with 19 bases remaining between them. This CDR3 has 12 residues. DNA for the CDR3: TGTGCCAGCACCATAGGACTGGGGGCAAGCACCTTC. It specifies CASTIGLGASTF.

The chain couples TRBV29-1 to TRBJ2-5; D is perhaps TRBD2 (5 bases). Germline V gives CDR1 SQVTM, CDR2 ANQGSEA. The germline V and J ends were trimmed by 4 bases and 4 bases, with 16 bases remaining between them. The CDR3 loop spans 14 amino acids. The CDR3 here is CSVGGSPPRETQYF. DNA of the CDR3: TGCAGCGTTGGAGGGTCTCCCCCGAGAGAGACCCAGTACTTC.

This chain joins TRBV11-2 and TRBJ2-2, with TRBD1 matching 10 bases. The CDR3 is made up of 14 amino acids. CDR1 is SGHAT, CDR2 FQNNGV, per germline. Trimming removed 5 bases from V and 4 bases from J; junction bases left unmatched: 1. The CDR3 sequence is CASSRTGGTGELFF. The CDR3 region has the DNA TGTGCCAGCAGCCGGACAGGGGGCACCGGGGAGCTGTTTTTT.

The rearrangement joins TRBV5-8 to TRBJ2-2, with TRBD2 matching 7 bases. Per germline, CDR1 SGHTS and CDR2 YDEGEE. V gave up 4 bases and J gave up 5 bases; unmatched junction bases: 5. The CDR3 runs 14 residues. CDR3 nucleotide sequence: TGTGCCAGCAGCCTGGTCGGGGGGACCGGGGAGCTGTTTTTT. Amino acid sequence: CASSLVGGTGELFF.

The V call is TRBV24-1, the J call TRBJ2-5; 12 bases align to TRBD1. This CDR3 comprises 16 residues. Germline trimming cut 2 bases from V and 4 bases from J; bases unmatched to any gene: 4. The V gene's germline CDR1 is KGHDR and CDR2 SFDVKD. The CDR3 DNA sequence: TGTGCCACCAGTGATTCGGGACAGGGGGCTGGAGAGACCCAGTACTTC. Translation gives CATSDSGQGAGETQYF.

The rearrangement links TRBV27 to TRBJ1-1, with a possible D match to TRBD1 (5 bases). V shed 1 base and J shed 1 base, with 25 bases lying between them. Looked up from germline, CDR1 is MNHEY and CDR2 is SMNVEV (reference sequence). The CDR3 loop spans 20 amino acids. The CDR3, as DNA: TGTGCCAGCAGTTTATATGCCGTGTGGGGCCAGATAATAGGGAACACTGAAGCTTTCTTT. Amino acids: CASSLYAVWGQIIGNTEAFF.